Listed here are 15 T cell receptor beta chains from one sample, sequenced in a study of early T cells in non-severe SARS-CoV-2 infection. Each CDR3 protein is one row after TCRdb ran MiXCR on the 5' RACE reads. The sample has 70,000 to 85,000 distinct CDR3 sequences; around 14% are singletons. Sequenced: whole blood. Receptors originate from an adult who was a healthcare worker with PCR-confirmed SARS-CoV-2 infection or an uninfected control (not recorded which).

This clonotype has a handful of counts. J is TRBJ2-5 and V is TRBV14; D gene ambiguous. Trimming left V 3 bases short and J 0 bases short, with 8 bases between. Germline V gene sequence: CDR1 SGHDN, CDR2 FVKESK. There are 14 residues in the CDR3. CDR3: CASSQNNYQETQYF. The CDR3 DNA reads as TGTGCCAGCAGCCAGAATAACTACCAAGAGACCCAGTACTTC.

The chain is built from TRBV18 and TRBJ2-3, with unresolved D. There are 12 residues in the CDR3. V dropped 6 bases and J dropped 2 bases, with 6 bases sitting between them. In germline, CDR1 is KGHSH, CDR2 LQKENI. The CDR3 loop reads CASSLYTDTQYF. For the CDR3, the DNA is TGTGCCAGCTCTCTTTACACAGATACGCAGTATTTT.

In its sample, this clonotype was seen a few times. The chain carries TRBV5-4 and TRBJ2-2, with D possibly TRBD2 on 7 matching bases. The length of the CDR3 is 16 residues. Germline V gene sequence: CDR1 SGHNT, CDR2 YYREEE (reference sequence). The germline V and J ends were trimmed by 1 base and 3 bases, with 13 bases remaining between them. The CDR3 sequence: CASSLRGGGDTGELFF. The DNA for the CDR3 is TGTGCCAGCAGCTTGAGGGGGGGCGGCGACACCGGGGAGCTGTTTTTT.

This clonotype has only a few counts. This sequence joins TRBV9 and TRBJ2-3; the D gene is possibly TRBD2 (6 bases). The CDR3 totals 15 residues. Trimming pared 3 bases from V and 2 bases from J, leaving 13 bases between. Germline lookup yields CDR1 SGDLS and CDR2 YYNGEE. CDR3 sequence reads: CASSAGLGLTDTQYF. DNA of the CDR3: TGTGCCAGCAGCGCGGGACTTGGACTCACAGATACGCAGTATTTT.

This clonotype was seen many times. V and J are TRBV20-1 and TRBJ1-6; TRBD1 matches 11 bases. The J segment lost 0 bases and the V segment lost 1 base, leaving 5 bases of the junction unmatched. The CDR3 loop spans 18 amino acids. CDR1 is DFQATT, CDR2 SNEGSKA, per germline (reference sequence). The CDR3 coding sequence is TGCAGTGCTAGAGCCGCCGGGACAGGGGGCTCCTATAATTCACCCCTCCACTTT. This codes for CSARAAGTGGSYNSPLHF.

The chain carries TRBV6-5 and TRBJ2-7; D may be TRBD2 (6 bases). Trimming took 0 bases from V and 3 from J, leaving 12 bases between them. The germline CDR1 and CDR2 sequences are MNHEY and SVGAGI. CDR3 length equals 15 residues. CDR3: CASSYSGGLDYEQYF. The CDR3 region has the DNA TGTGCCAGCAGTTACTCTGGGGGGTTAGACTACGAGCAGTACTTC.

This chain uses TRBV24-1 with TRBJ2-1, with TRBD2 matching over 13 bases. V lost 4 bases to trimming and J lost 9 bases; unmatched junction nucleotides: 5. This CDR3 is 15 amino acids long. Germline V CDR1 and CDR2: KGHDR, SFDVKD. The CDR3 reads CATSETGLAGSEQFF. CDR3 bases: TGTGCCACCAGTGAAACGGGACTAGCGGGAAGTGAGCAGTTCTTC.

This chain joins TRBV28 and TRBJ2-1; 7 nucleotides line up with TRBD1. From germline, CDR1 is MDHEN and CDR2 SYDVKM. J gave up 5 bases and V 7 bases, and 5 bases lay outside the gene matches. The length of the CDR3 is 13 residues. The CDR3 DNA is TGTGCCAGCACCTTCGACAGGGACAATGAGCAGTTCTTC. Translating gives CASTFDRDNEQFF.

This clonotype appeared many times. The genes are TRBV12-3 or TRBV12-4 and TRBJ1-3; unclear D gene. Trimming shortened V by 6 bases and J by 4 bases, and 10 bases separated the two germline ends. The CDR3 spans 13 residues. The chain's CDR3 is CASSSGSGNTIYF. The CDR3 DNA follows: TGTGCCAGCAGCTCGGGATCGGGAAACACCATATATTTT.

The chain couples TRBV28 to TRBJ1-2; 8 nucleotides line up with TRBD1. The junction had 13 bases not matched to a gene; V was cut back by 5 bases and J by 5 bases. The CDR3 has 16 residues. Germline V gene sequence: CDR1 MDHEN, CDR2 SYDVKM. The DNA of the CDR3 is TGTGCCAGCAGTCCTGGCCTGACAGGGGTCCAATATGGCTACACCTTC. Translation gives CASSPGLTGVQYGYTF.

This clonotype turned up a few times. V is TRBV7-2 and J is TRBJ2-3; D is uncertain. Trimming stripped 0 bases from V and 1 base from J, with 11 bases between. The CDR3 runs 16 residues. Germline CDR1 and CDR2: SGHTA and FQGNSA. CDR3 in amino acids: CASSLAARGGTDTQYF. In nucleotides, the CDR3 is TGTGCCAGCAGCTTAGCGGCCCGAGGAGGCACAGATACGCAGTATTTT. Drawing the rest from reference TRBV7-2 and TRBJ2-3, the complete variable domain is GAGVSQSPSNKVTEKGKDVELRCDPISGHTALYWYRQSLGQGLEFLIYFQGNSAPDKSGLPSDRFSAERTGGSVSTLTIQRTQQEDSAVYLCASSLAARGGTDTQYFGPGTRLTVL.

A few counts support this clonotype. V is TRBV2 and J is TRBJ1-5; D remains unclear. The CDR3 is made up of 14 amino acids. Per the germline V gene, CDR1 is SNHLY and CDR2 is FYNNEI. Trimming removed 4 bases from V and 5 bases from J, with 12 bases in between. CDR3 region: CASSVESGDQPQHF. The CDR3 DNA is TGTGCCAGCAGTGTGGAGTCAGGAGATCAGCCCCAGCATTTT.

A few counts support this clonotype. V and J are TRBV13 and TRBJ2-2, with D unclear. V was cut by 5 bases and J by 2 bases, with 6 bases left in between. Germline values: CDR1 PRHDT, CDR2 FYEKMQ (reference sequence). The CDR3 has 13 amino acids. The CDR3 nucleotides are TGTGCCAGCAGCAAACAAAACACCGGGGAGCTGTTTTTT. Translating it yields CASSKQNTGELFF.

Many counts were recorded for this clonotype. J is TRBJ1-1 and V is TRBV12-5; a possible D gene is TRBD1 (5 bases). CDR1 LGHNT and CDR2 FRNRAP come from the germline V gene. CDR3 length equals 15 residues. The V gene lost 4 bases and the J gene lost 1 base, with 13 bases spanning the gap. CDR3 sequence reads: CASGYRIRENTEAFF. CDR3 DNA: TGTGCTAGTGGTTACCGGATCAGGGAGAACACTGAAGCTTTCTTT. The full variable domain, rest sourced from reference TRBV12-5 and TRBJ1-1, is DARVTQTPRHKVTEMGQEVTMRCQPILGHNTVFWYRQTMMQGLELLAYFRNRAPLDDSGMPKDRFSAEMPDATLATLKIQPSEPRDSAVYFCASGYRIRENTEAFFGQGTRLTVV.

In its sample, this clonotype was seen a few times. The chain carries TRBV28 and TRBJ2-7, with a weak D call TRBD2 (6 bases). Germline values: CDR1 MDHEN, CDR2 SYDVKM. The CDR3 spans 14 residues. V lost 6 bases to trimming and J lost 2 bases, with 14 bases between them. CDR3 in DNA: TGTGCCAGCAGGACTACTAGCAGCACCTACGAGCAGTACTTC. Translated: CASRTTSSTYEQYF.